This TCR beta chain appears in the sequencing data of a study of long-term antiretroviral therapy in people with HIV. Running of the v3.0 immunoSEQ assay took place at survey level. Libraries were prepared by immunoSEQ multiplex PCR; TCRdb keeps only in-frame clonotypes and omits some of them. The sample lists fewer than 30,000 clones; around 83% were seen once. Participants living with HIV all received treatment in the United States. The germline V gene has CDR1 SGDLS and CDR2 YYNGEE. The CDR3 runs to 14 residues. Trimming at V came to 4 bases and at J to 10 bases, leaving 8 bases not matched to a gene.

The receptor comes from a woman under 40 with HIV. This material consisted of unsorted PBMCs, taken 0.8 years after starting antiretroviral therapy. This sequence joins TRBV9 and TRBJ1-6, with 7 nucleotides matching TRBD1. This CDR3 reads CASSPGTTGSPLHF. CDR3 DNA: TGTGCCAGCAGCCCAGGTACGACAGGGTCACCCCTCCACTTT.